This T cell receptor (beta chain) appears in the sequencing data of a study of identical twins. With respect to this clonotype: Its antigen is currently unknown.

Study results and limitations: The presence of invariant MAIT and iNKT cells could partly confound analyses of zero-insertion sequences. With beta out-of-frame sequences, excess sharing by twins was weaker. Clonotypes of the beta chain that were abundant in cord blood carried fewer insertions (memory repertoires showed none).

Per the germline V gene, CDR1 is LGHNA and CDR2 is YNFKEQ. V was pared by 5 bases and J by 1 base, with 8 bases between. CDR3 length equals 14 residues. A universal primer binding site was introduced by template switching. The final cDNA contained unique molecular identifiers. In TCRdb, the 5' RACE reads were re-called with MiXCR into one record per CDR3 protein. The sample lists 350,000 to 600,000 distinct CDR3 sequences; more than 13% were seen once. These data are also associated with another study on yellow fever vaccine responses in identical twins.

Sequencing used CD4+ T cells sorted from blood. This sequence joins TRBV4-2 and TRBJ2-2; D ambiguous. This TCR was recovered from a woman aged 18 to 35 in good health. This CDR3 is CASSTKENTGELFF. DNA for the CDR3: TGTGCCAGCAGCACCAAGGAGAACACCGGGGAGCTGTTTTTT.